The clone carrying this TCR beta chain came up a few times. Antigen specificity is unknown. The record originates from a study of blood T cells in healthy people across ages. Study-wide results and limits: PBMCs went unsorted, and a conclusive naive versus antigen-experienced comparison was therefore prevented. Per million T cells, TCR beta diversity dropped about linearly as age rose. It was held that diversity estimates obtained from one million T cells represented underestimates.

A second PCR, run for about 7 to 11 cycles, used a sample-barcoded 5' primer plus a J-beta primer mix. TCRdb called the 5' RACE reads again in MiXCR, with one record for every CDR3 protein. The sample consists of some 1.5 million distinct CDR3 sequences, 28% of them appearing once. Each donor's blood draw was approximately 10 milliliters of peripheral blood. The specimen sequenced was blood. The receptor comes from a woman in her 30s in good health.

CDR3: CAISDNRVEYEQYF. In DNA form, the CDR3 reads TGTGCCATCAGTGATAACAGGGTCGAATACGAGCAGTACTTC. The rearrangement uses TRBV10-3 and TRBJ2-7; perhaps TRBD1 as D (6 bases). CDR3 length equals 14 residues. Germline loops: CDR1 ENHRY, CDR2 SYGVKD. Trimming shortened V by 3 bases and J by 4 bases, and 13 bases separated the two germline ends.